A single sample gave rise to the 23 T cell receptor beta chains below, sequenced in a study of blood T cell repertoires in COVID-19 (TCRdb year 2020). Libraries were constructed by the immunoSEQ multiplex PCR assay. TCRdb took this table from immuneACCESS and kept in-frame rearrangements with V and J called. Such tables lack part of the clones; where checked against another copy, unresolved V genes explain under half of the gap, and the rest is unexplained. The sample table shows just over 250,000 clones, and around four fifths are seen once. The top ten hold approximately 4% of the sample. The sample comprised PBMCs or T cells enriched from blood (not recorded which). These receptors were taken from a man younger than 40 with acute COVID-19.

This chain links TRBV4-2 with TRBJ1-5; 9 bases are shared with TRBD1. Germline values: CDR1 LGHNA, CDR2 YNFKEQ. V was clipped by 3 bases and J by 0 bases; unmatched bases: 0. The CDR3 sequence is 15 residues long. In nucleotides, the CDR3 is TGTGCCAGCAGCCAGGGACAGGGTAGCAATCAGCCCCAGCATTTT. Its translation is CASSQGQGSNQPQHF.

This chain links TRBV6-6 with TRBJ2-7; a weak D match, TRBD1 (6 bases). This CDR3 contains 14 residues. Germline CDR1 and CDR2: MNHNY and SVGAGI (reference sequence). The V gene lost 5 bases and the J gene lost 9 bases, with 20 bases spanning the gap. CDR3 in amino acids: CASSTEGGFKSQYV. DNA for the CDR3: TGTGCCAGCAGTACCGAAGGGGGATTTAAGTCGCAGTACGTC.

The chain couples TRBV5-4 to TRBJ2-7, with 10 bases aligning to TRBD2. The CDR3 has 14 amino acids. Germline loops: CDR1 SGHNT, CDR2 YYREEE (reference sequence). The junction had 2 bases not matched to a gene; V was cut back by 2 bases and J by 3 bases. The CDR3 loop reads CASSFSGRDYEQYV. In nucleotides, the CDR3 is TGTGCCAGCAGCTTCAGCGGGAGGGACTACGAGCAGTACGTC.

The chain is built from TRBV12-1 and TRBJ1-3; the DNA was not compared with TRBD1, the D call given in the table. TRBV12-1 is a recognized pseudogene. This CDR3 contains 18 residues. The CDR3 coding sequence is TGTGCCAGCAGCTCTCTGGACAGGGGGGGATACTCTGGAAACACCATATATTTT. This codes for CASSSLDRGGYSGNTIYF.

The genes are TRBV5-6 and TRBJ1-5, with 7 nucleotides matching TRBD1. V trimming: 0 bases; J trimming: 0 bases; junction bases outside the gene matches: 3. CDR3 length equals 16 residues. Germline V gene lookup returns CDR1 SGHDT and CDR2 YYEEEE. The CDR3 DNA reads as TGTGCCAGCAGCTTGGGGGGACAGCATAGCAATCAGCCCCAGCATTTT. Translation gives CASSLGGQHSNQPQHF. The whole variable domain, filled in from reference TRBV5-6 and TRBJ1-5, reads DAGVTQSPTHLIKTRGQQVTLRCSPKSGHDTVSWYQQALGQGPQFIFQYYEEEERQRGNFPDRFSGHQFPNYSSELNVNALLLGDSALYLCASSLGGQHSNQPQHFGDGTRLSIL.

This clone was observed once. Relative to the germline gene, one junction end is altered; a read error may explain this. The V call is TRBV5-1, the J call TRBJ1-3; the match to TRBD1 covers 7 bases. In germline, CDR1 is SGHRS, CDR2 YFSETQ. CDR3 length: 17 amino acids. Here the CDR3 DNA reads TGTGCCAGCAGCCGAGGAGCGAACAGGGGAACTGGAAACACCATATATTTT. The encoded protein is CASSRGANRGTGNTIYF. Together with reference TRBV5-1 and TRBJ1-3, the CDR3 gives the full variable domain: KAGVTQTPRYLIKTRGQQVTLSCSPISGHRSVSWYQQTPGQGLQFLFEYFSETQRNKGNFPGRFSGRQFSNSRSEMNVSTLELGDSALYLCASSRGANRGTGNTIYFGEGSWLTVV.

The V and J genes are TRBV25-1 and TRBJ1-3, with TRBD1 matching 8 bases. The CDR3 length is 16 residues. After removal of 4 bases from V and 7 bases from J, the junction contained 12 bases not matched to a gene. The germline V gene has CDR1 MGHDK and CDR2 SYGVNS. CDR3 sequence (DNA): TGTGCCAGCAGTGGGGGCTGGACAGGGAGTGGTAACACCATATATTTT. Its translation is CASSGGWTGSGNTIYF.

The chain links TRBV5-6 to TRBJ2-7, with 7 bases fitting TRBD1. V lost 2 bases and J lost 5; bases outside the gene matches: 4. This CDR3 comprises 13 residues. Germline loops: CDR1 SGHDT, CDR2 YYEEEE. The CDR3 DNA follows: TGTGCCAGCAGCTTATACAGGGGACACGAGCAGTACGTC. Protein product: CASSLYRGHEQYV.

The genes are TRBV19 and TRBJ1-1, with D possibly being TRBD1 (6 bases). Trimming removed 2 bases at V and 0 bases at J, with 10 bases between. The CDR3 runs to 15 residues. Germline CDR1 LNHDA, CDR2 SQIVND (reference sequence). Here the CDR3 DNA reads TGTGCCAGTAGTATAATGGGGGGGCTGAACACTGAAGCTTTCTTT. This sequence encodes CASSIMGGLNTEAFF.

V usage is TRBV3-1 (or the pseudogene TRBV3-2) and J usage is TRBJ2-5; D gene ambiguous. The CDR3 has 14 residues. Trimming cost V 2 bases and J 5 bases, with 12 bases left between them. Germline lookup yields CDR1 LGHDT and CDR2 YNNKEL (reference sequence). The CDR3 spells CASSQRFSVETQYF. The CDR3 DNA follows: TGTGCCAGCAGCCAAAGATTTTCAGTTGAGACCCAGTACTTC.

V usage is TRBV7-9 and J usage is TRBJ1-1; D perhaps matches TRBD1 (6 bases). Germline V gene sequence: CDR1 SEHNR, CDR2 FQNEAQ (reference sequence). The CDR3 sequence is 13 residues long. Trimming cost V 3 bases and J 4 bases, with 9 bases left between them. The CDR3 DNA reads as TGTGCCAGCAGCTTTTTCAGGGGCACTGAAGCTTTCTTT. This gives the protein CASSFFRGTEAFF.

The rearrangement uses TRBV24-1 and TRBJ1-2; 11 bases align to TRBD1. The CDR3 has 15 residues. CDR1 is KGHDR and CDR2 is SFDVKD in the germline V gene. The V and J ends lost 4 bases and 7 bases, in that order; junction bases with no gene match: 7. The CDR3 DNA reads as TGTGCCACCAGTGACTCCGGGACAGGGGGGGGTGGCTACACCTTC. Translated: CATSDSGTGGGGYTF.

The rearrangement links TRBV19 to TRBJ1-2; tentatively, D is TRBD1 (6 bases). Per germline, CDR1 LNHDA and CDR2 SQIVND (reference sequence). V was shortened by 1 base and J by 7 bases, with 16 bases between the two germline ends. CDR3 length: 15 residues. CDR3 sequence (DNA): TGTGCCAGTAGTATAGTTCAGGGGCCGGCGGCTGGCTACACCTTC. Its translation is CASSIVQGPAAGYTF.

V is TRBV6-1 and J is TRBJ2-1; tentatively, D is TRBD2 (6 bases). Between the trimmed V and J ends, which lost 0 bases and 9 bases, there was a span of 6 bases. Germline assignment: CDR1 MNHNS and CDR2 SASEGT. The CDR3 loop spans 12 amino acids. The CDR3 region is CASSEAGGEQFF. The CDR3 region has the DNA TGTGCCAGCAGTGAAGCCGGGGGTGAGCAGTTCTTC.

Concerning this clone itself: Possible read error: a much larger clone is one base away. CDR3 sequence reads: CASSTGTANSPLHF. DNA for the CDR3: TGTGCCAGCAGTACCGGGACAGCTAATTCACCCCTCCACTTT. The chain carries TRBV6-4 and TRBJ1-6; 7 nucleotides line up with TRBD1. The CDR3 has 14 amino acids. Germline values: CDR1 MRHNA, CDR2 SNTAGT. V gave up 5 bases and J gave up 6 bases; unmatched junction bases: 4.

This chain connects TRBV30 to TRBJ1-4, with 8 bases that match TRBD1. Germline CDR1 and CDR2: GTSNPN and SVGIG (reference sequence). V was clipped by 2 bases and J by 0 bases; unmatched bases: 11. CDR3 length equals 18 residues. This CDR3 reads CAWSRGQGALPTNEKLFF. CDR3 in DNA: TGTGCCTGGAGTCGAGGGCAGGGGGCCCTCCCAACTAATGAAAAACTGTTTTTT.

The rearrangement joins TRBV11-2 to TRBJ2-6; possible D gene TRBD2, 7 bases. There are 19 residues in the CDR3. CDR1 is SGHAT, CDR2 FQNNGV, per germline. Between the trimmed V and J ends, which lost 5 bases and 5 bases, there was a span of 25 bases. CDR3 protein: CASSRIGGERYRRANVLTF. As DNA, the CDR3 is TGTGCCAGCAGCCGGATAGGGGGGGAAAGGTACCGTCGGGCCAACGTCCTGACTTTC.

V usage is TRBV19 and J usage is TRBJ2-2, with TRBD1 as a possible D gene (5 bases). Germline assignment: CDR1 LNHDA and CDR2 SQIVND (reference sequence). Trimming pared 2 bases from V and 8 bases from J, leaving 9 bases between. The CDR3 totals 13 residues. This CDR3 is CASSILGDGELFF. DNA of the CDR3: TGTGCCAGTAGTATACTAGGGGATGGGGAGCTGTTTTTT.

The chain has TRBV19 and TRBJ2-3; TRBD2 matches at 7 bases. The CDR3 length is 13 residues. Trimming removed 7 bases from V and 2 bases from J; junction bases left unmatched: 3. Germline V gives CDR1 LNHDA, CDR2 SQIVND (reference sequence). CDR3 loop: CASKRDLTDTQYF. In DNA form, the CDR3 reads TGTGCCAGTAAGCGGGACCTCACAGATACGCAGTATTTT.

The chain carries TRBV28 and TRBJ1-3, with D uncertain. Trimming shortened V by 4 bases and J by 2 bases, and 12 bases separated the two germline ends. The length of the CDR3 is 15 residues. Germline V gene lookup returns CDR1 MDHEN and CDR2 SYDVKM. The CDR3 DNA is TGTGCCAGCAGTTATAGCGGACGTACTGGAAACACCATATATTTT. Amino acid sequence: CASSYSGRTGNTIYF.

The CDR3 sequence is CASSRDLNTEAFF. CDR3 nucleotides: TGTGCCAGCAGCCGGGACTTGAACACTGAAGCTTTCTTT. The chain combines TRBV3-1 (or the pseudogene TRBV3-2) with TRBJ1-1; tentative D call: TRBD1 (5 bases). Germline assignment: CDR1 LGHDT and CDR2 YNNKEL (reference sequence). The length of the CDR3 is 13 residues. V was clipped by 4 bases and J by 0 bases, with 6 bases between them.

The J gene is TRBJ2-2, the V gene TRBV24-1; 8 bases are shared with TRBD1. The CDR3 consists of 14 residues. Germline V gene sequence: CDR1 KGHDR, CDR2 SFDVKD. Trimming took 11 bases from V and 4 from J; bases not matched to a gene: 8. CDR3 bases: TGTGCCAGCTCCAGGGGGCTCGGCACCGGGGAGCTGTTTTTT. Protein product: CASSRGLGTGELFF.

The chain couples TRBV10-3 to TRBJ2-2, with a possible D match to TRBD1 (6 bases). Germline loops: CDR1 ENHRY, CDR2 SYGVKD. V was pared by 0 bases and J by 3 bases, with 8 bases between. The CDR3 totals 15 residues. This CDR3 reads CAISESGQYTGELFF. In DNA form, the CDR3 reads TGTGCCATCAGTGAGTCGGGACAATACACCGGGGAGCTGTTTTTT.